This T cell receptor beta chain was retrieved from a study of blood T cell repertoires in COVID-19. The overall study: Acute-phase and convalescent COVID-19 samples originated in the United States, Italy and Spain. T cells, B-cell-depleted T cells, or PBMCs supplied cDNA or gDNA.

TCRdb's copy holds only in-frame clones and misses some; the assay was immunoSEQ multiplex PCR. This sample carries about 150,000 clones, around 84% of them seen once, and the ten largest clones take around two fifths. From germline, CDR1 is SGHDN and CDR2 FVKESK. Trimming stripped 0 bases from V and 4 bases from J, with 7 bases between. The CDR3 is 13 amino acids. The gene calls are TRBV14 and TRBJ2-7; unclear D gene. The sequence was obtained from a human donor in a cohort sampled during active COVID-19. The specimen sequenced was peripheral blood. The CDR3 spells CASSQDVKYEQYF. The CDR3 DNA reads TGTGCCAGCAGCCAAGATGTCAAATACGAGCAGTACTTC.